The entry below gives a single T cell receptor beta chain sequence along with its context. This may stem from a read error, because a much larger clone lies one nucleotide away. The CDR3 has 15 residues. Germline CDR1 reads SGHDT; CDR2 reads YYEEEE. The data stem from a study of T-cell reconstitution after alpha-beta-depleted transplantation in children. Construction of the TCRbeta library involved unique molecular identifiers. Via MiXCR, TCRdb re-called the PCR reads, giving one row per CDR3 protein. Found here are a few hundred thousand distinct CDR3 sequences, approximately 10% of them singletons; the top ten hold 4.5% to 6.5%.

V and J are TRBV5-6 and TRBJ2-2, with D possibly matching TRBD2 (6 bases). The sequence was collected from a human donor who donated a stem cell graft to a child with acute myeloid leukemia. The specimen comprised PBMCs from the stem cell graft donor, sampled from the stem cell graft. The CDR3 region has the DNA TGTGCCAGCAGCTTGGACGGCCGGGGGTTCGGGGGGCTGTTTTTT. It yields the protein CASSLDGRGFGGLFF.